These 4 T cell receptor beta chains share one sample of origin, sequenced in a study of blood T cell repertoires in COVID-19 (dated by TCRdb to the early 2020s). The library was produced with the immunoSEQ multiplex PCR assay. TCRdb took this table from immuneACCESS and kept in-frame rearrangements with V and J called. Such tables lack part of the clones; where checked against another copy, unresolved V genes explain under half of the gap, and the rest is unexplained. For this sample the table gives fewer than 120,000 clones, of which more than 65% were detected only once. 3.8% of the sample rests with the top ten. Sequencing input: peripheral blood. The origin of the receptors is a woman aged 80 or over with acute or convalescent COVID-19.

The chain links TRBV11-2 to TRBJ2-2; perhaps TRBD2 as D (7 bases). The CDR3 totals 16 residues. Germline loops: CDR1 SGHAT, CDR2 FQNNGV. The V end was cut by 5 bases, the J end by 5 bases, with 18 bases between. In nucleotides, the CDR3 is TGTGCCAGCAGCGGCCGCGGAGGGGGGGGAACCGGGGAGCTGTTTTTT. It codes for CASSGRGGGGTGELFF.

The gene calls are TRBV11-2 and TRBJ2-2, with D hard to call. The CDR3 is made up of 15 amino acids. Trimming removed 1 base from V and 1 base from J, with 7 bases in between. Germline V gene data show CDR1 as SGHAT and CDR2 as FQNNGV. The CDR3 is CASSLGALNTGELFF. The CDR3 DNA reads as TGTGCCAGCAGCTTAGGCGCTTTGAACACCGGGGAGCTGTTTTTT.

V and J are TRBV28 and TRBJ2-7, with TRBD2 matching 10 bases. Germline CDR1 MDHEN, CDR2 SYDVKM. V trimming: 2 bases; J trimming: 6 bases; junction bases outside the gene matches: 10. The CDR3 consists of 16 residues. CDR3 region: CASSLSSSGRSFEQYF. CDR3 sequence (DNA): TGTGCCAGCAGTTTAAGTTCTAGCGGGAGATCTTTCGAGCAGTACTTC.

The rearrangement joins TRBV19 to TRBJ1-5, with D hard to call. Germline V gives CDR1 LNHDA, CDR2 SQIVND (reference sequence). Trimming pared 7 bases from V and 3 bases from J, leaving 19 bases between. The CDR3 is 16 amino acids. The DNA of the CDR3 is TGTGCCAGTACCTCGTCCAGTTGGCCCACCAATCAGCCCCAGCATTTT. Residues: CASTSSSWPTNQPQHF.